This T cell receptor beta chain was found in a study of blood T cell repertoires in COVID-19. Study at large: Material from acute and convalescent COVID-19 was sourced from the United States, Italy and Spain. Sources were T cells, B-cell-depleted T cells, or PBMCs; the material itself was cDNA or gDNA.

Germline CDR1 MDHEN, CDR2 SYDVKM. This CDR3 contains 15 residues. Trimming removed 5 bases from V and 0 bases from J, with 13 bases in between. As originally analysed: Amplified reference gene primers provided the basis for estimating nucleated cell counts. Libraries were prepared by immunoSEQ multiplex PCR; TCRdb keeps only in-frame clonotypes and omits some of them. That table is the source of V, J and clone size, and D and trimming were worked out from the DNA. In the table there are a few hundred thousand clones, about 85% of which are singletons. The receptor comes from a young woman who had recovered from COVID-19. Material for sequencing was peripheral blood. The chain recombines TRBV28 with TRBJ1-1; no firm D call. CDR3 amino acids: CASSEKRRMNTEAFF. DNA of the CDR3: TGTGCCAGCAGTGAAAAGCGAAGAATGAACACTGAAGCTTTCTTT.